Below are 20 T cell receptor beta chains sequenced from a single sample in a study of shared clonotypes between healthy human individuals. Sequencing was performed with immunoSEQ multiplex PCR; in TCRdb, only in-frame clones are kept and a portion is missing. The sample contains 950,000 to 1,300,000 clones, about 80% of which appear only once. What was sequenced was memory CD4+ T cells sorted from blood. This sample's subset: CD45RA-negative fraction. These TCRs come from a man in his late teens or twenties in good health.

The rearrangement links TRBV7-9 to TRBJ2-7; unclear D gene. Between the trimmed V and J ends, which lost 3 bases and 2 bases, there was a span of 8 bases. Germline assignment: CDR1 SEHNR and CDR2 FQNEAQ (reference sequence). This CDR3 has 13 residues. The CDR3 nucleotides are TGTGCCAGCAGCTTGGCCAACACCTACGAGCAGTACTTC. As protein: CASSLANTYEQYF. The full variable domain, its missing parts supplied by reference TRBV7-9 and TRBJ2-7, is DTGVSQNPRHKITKRGQNVTFRCDPISEHNRLYWYRQTLGQGPEFLTYFQNEAQLEKSRLLSDRFSAERPKGSFSTLEIQRTEQGDSAMYLCASSLANTYEQYFGPGTRLTVT.

In its sample, this clone was seen many times. V and J are TRBV2 and TRBJ1-6, with TRBD1 matching 9 bases. With V trimmed by 5 bases and J by 0 bases, 5 bases remained unmatched. CDR1 SNHLY and CDR2 FYNNEI come from the germline V gene. The CDR3 loop spans 17 amino acids. The DNA for the CDR3 is TGTGCCAGCAGTACCGGGACAGGGAGCTCCTATAATTCACCCCTCCACTTT. It specifies CASSTGTGSSYNSPLHF.

The V and J genes are TRBV6-1 and TRBJ2-1; D may be TRBD1 (6 bases). V lost 5 bases to trimming and J lost 1 base, with 12 bases between them. This CDR3 has 15 residues. From germline, CDR1 is MNHNS and CDR2 SASEGT. CDR3 in amino acids: CASSSTTGSYNEQFF. CDR3 nucleotide sequence: TGTGCCAGCAGTAGCACCACAGGGTCCTACAATGAGCAGTTCTTC.

The chain has TRBV6-1 and TRBJ1-5, with D uncertain. V was clipped by 5 bases and J by 4 bases, with 9 bases between them. Germline assignment: CDR1 MNHNS and CDR2 SASEGT. CDR3 length: 13 amino acids. The DNA of the CDR3 is TGTGCCAGCAGTCAGGATCTTAATCAGCCCCAGCATTTT. Translation gives CASSQDLNQPQHF.

The chain employs TRBV28 and TRBJ2-7, with D uncertain. Trimming cost V 2 bases and J 3 bases, with 8 bases left between them. CDR3 size: 13 residues. Germline assignment: CDR1 MDHEN and CDR2 SYDVKM. The CDR3 sequence: CASSLVADYEQYF. The CDR3 coding sequence is TGTGCCAGCAGTTTAGTGGCAGACTACGAGCAGTACTTC.

This clone was detected a few times. V is TRBV6-5 and J is TRBJ2-7, with D unresolved. The ends were cut back, 6 bases at V and 3 bases at J, with 6 bases in the middle. The CDR3 is 11 amino acids. Germline loops: CDR1 MNHEY, CDR2 SVGAGI. The CDR3, as DNA: TGTGCCAGCAGCACGTTCTACGAGCAGTACTTC. Protein product: CASSTFYEQYF.

This chain connects TRBV6-4 to TRBJ2-7; the match to TRBD2 covers 10 bases. This CDR3 has 16 residues. Trimming at V came to 8 bases and at J to 2 bases, leaving 12 bases not matched to a gene. Germline V gene lookup returns CDR1 MRHNA and CDR2 SNTAGT. The CDR3 loop is CASRAGGLARTYEQYF. The CDR3, as DNA: TGTGCCAGCCGGGCCGGGGGACTAGCGCGAACCTACGAGCAGTACTTC.

This chain's CDR3 is CASSEWDRIHEQYF. CDR3 sequence (DNA): TGTGCCAGCAGTGAATGGGACAGGATCCACGAGCAGTACTTC. The rearrangement joins TRBV25-1 to TRBJ2-7; 8 nucleotides agree with TRBD1. Germline V gene lookup returns CDR1 MGHDK and CDR2 SYGVNS. This CDR3 has 14 amino acids. V gave up 1 base and J gave up 5 bases; unmatched junction bases: 4.

The chain employs TRBV9 and TRBJ2-7; D might be TRBD2 (6 bases). V gave up 4 bases and J gave up 2 bases, with 16 bases separating them. The CDR3 has 15 amino acids. Germline CDR1 and CDR2: SGDLS and YYNGEE. CDR3 sequence reads: CASSPHSGSTYEQYF. In DNA form, the CDR3 reads TGTGCCAGCAGCCCACATAGCGGAAGTACCTACGAGCAGTACTTC.

Points on this clone: The germline gene is not matched at one end of the junction; a read error may be the cause. DNA for the CDR3: TGTGCCAGCAGCCCCGTGGAAGCGTCCCCGGTCTTC. Encoded protein: CASSPVEASPVF. V usage is TRBV7-8 and J usage is TRBJ2-1; D is ambiguous. The CDR3 spans 12 residues. Germline CDR1 reads SGHVS; CDR2 reads FQNEAQ. The variable domain in full, with the rest retrieved from reference TRBV7-8 and TRBJ2-1, is GAGVSQSPRYKVAKRGQDVALRCDPISGHVSLFWYQQALGQGPEFLTYFQNEAQLDKSGLPSDRFFAERPEGSVSTLKIQRTQQEDSAVYLCASSPVEASPVFGPGTRLTVL.

Only one count was recorded for this clone. Other DNA sequences in this specimen translate into the identical CDR3. The CDR3: CAWSGPRGETQYF. The DNA for the CDR3 is TGTGCCTGGAGTGGGCCTAGGGGAGAGACCCAGTACTTC. The genes are TRBV30 and TRBJ2-5, with a tentative D call TRBD1 (5 bases). The germline V gene encodes CDR1 GTSNPN and CDR2 SVGIG (reference sequence). This CDR3 has 13 residues. Trimming cost V 1 base and J 4 bases, with 10 bases left between them.

The chain has TRBV2 and TRBJ1-5; D might be TRBD1 (5 bases). Trimming cost V 4 bases and J 4 bases, with 17 bases left between them. This CDR3 is built from 16 residues. Germline V CDR1 and CDR2: SNHLY, FYNNEI. The DNA for the CDR3 is TGTGCCAGCAGTGGGGACGCCGGACACCTTAATCAGCCCCAGCATTTT. The encoded protein is CASSGDAGHLNQPQHF.

This chain connects TRBV20-1 to TRBJ2-7, with D unclear. Germline CDR1 and CDR2: DFQATT and SNEGSKA (reference sequence). The CDR3 runs 11 residues. Trimming removed 6 bases at V and 3 bases at J, with 9 bases between. The CDR3 is CSAVLNYEQYF. DNA of the CDR3: TGCAGTGCGGTCCTCAACTACGAGCAGTACTTC.

This chain uses TRBV2 with TRBJ2-5; possible D gene TRBD1, 6 bases. CDR1 SNHLY and CDR2 FYNNEI come from the germline V gene. The CDR3 extends over 15 amino acids. V lost 7 bases to trimming and J lost 1 base, with 16 bases between them. The DNA of the CDR3 is TGTGCCAGCATTTGGCAGGGGACACTCCAAGAGACCCAGTACTTC. It translates to CASIWQGTLQETQYF.

This chain links TRBV27 with TRBJ1-2; possibly TRBD1 for D (5 bases). CDR3 size: 15 residues. Germline assignment: CDR1 MNHEY and CDR2 SMNVEV (reference sequence). V gave up 1 base and J gave up 6 bases, with 15 bases separating them. In DNA, the CDR3 is TGTGCCAGCAGTTTATTCTCGACAGCTGGGCATGGCTACACCTTC. This codes for CASSLFSTAGHGYTF.

The CDR3 nucleotides are TGTGCCAGCAGTGATAAGGCCGCGGACGGGTTCTCTGGAAACACCATATATTTT. The encoded protein is CASSDKAADGFSGNTIYF. The chain recombines TRBV2 with TRBJ1-3, with unresolved D. The germline V gene encodes CDR1 SNHLY and CDR2 FYNNEI. Trimming took 3 bases from V and 0 from J, leaving 18 bases between them. CDR3 length equals 18 residues.

V and J are TRBV30 and TRBJ1-5, with 8 bases fitting TRBD1. V lost 2 bases and J lost 4; bases outside the gene matches: 13. This CDR3 spans 17 amino acids. Germline V CDR1 and CDR2: GTSNPN, SVGIG (reference sequence). CDR3 sequence (DNA): TGTGCCTGGAGTCGCTCCCCCGGGACAGGTTTGAATCAGCCCCAGCATTTT. Translation: CAWSRSPGTGLNQPQHF.

This clone is a singleton in its sample. The rearrangement joins TRBV6-6 to TRBJ2-1; TRBD2 aligns across 10 bases. The J segment lost 0 bases and the V segment lost 7 bases, leaving 3 bases of the junction unmatched. The CDR3 is made up of 15 amino acids. The germline gives CDR1 MNHNY, CDR2 SVGAGI (reference sequence). The CDR3 DNA is TGTGCCAGCAACTTAGCGGGAGGCTCCTACAATGAGCAGTTCTTC. Its translation is CASNLAGGSYNEQFF.

This sequence joins TRBV7-9 and TRBJ2-7; 10 nucleotides match TRBD2. Germline values: CDR1 SEHNR, CDR2 FQNEAQ (reference sequence). V lost 5 bases and J lost 4; bases outside the gene matches: 11. CDR3 length: 16 residues. The CDR3 spells CASSNTGASGSYEQYF. CDR3 nucleotide sequence: TGTGCCAGCAGCAACACTGGGGCTAGCGGGAGTTACGAGCAGTACTTC.

V is TRBV28 and J is TRBJ1-5; D not certain. Germline V gene data show CDR1 as MDHEN and CDR2 as SYDVKM. Trimming left V 7 bases short and J 2 bases short, with 15 bases between. This CDR3 region has 15 residues. The CDR3 spells CASNEGGVGNQPQHF. CDR3 DNA: TGTGCCAGCAACGAGGGAGGTGTGGGCAATCAGCCCCAGCATTTT.